Sequencing of this TCR beta chain was carried out in a study of Ad26.COV2.S vaccination and SARS-CoV-2 variants. Background on the study: Once, or twice with 56 days between doses, Ad26.COV2.S was given intramuscularly. Whole-study findings and limits: CD8+ and CD4+ T cells specific for spike reportedly responded with substantial breadth after vaccination. Non-spike TCR breadth showed similarity between vaccine and placebo recipients.

In the case of this clone: Its antigen is unidentified.

This CDR3 is built from 14 residues. Germline V CDR1 and CDR2: SGHAT, FQNNGV. Unmatched junction bases numbered 3, after V lost 5 bases and J lost 3 bases. Treatment described: roughly 18 received Ad26.COV2.S at low or high dose, single or two shots; 5 received placebo; per-sample allocation not given. Collection of samples fell on day 63 after the first vaccine or placebo injection. Sequencing used immunoSEQ multiplex PCR; TCRdb keeps in-frame clones, though not all of them. This sample has around 450,000 clones, with approximately 90% found just once. Here the sequenced sample was peripheral blood, taken in a trial of Ad26.COV2.S vaccine versus placebo. The receptor's source is a person between 18 and 65 years old who received the Ad26.COV2.S COVID-19 vaccine or a placebo. J is TRBJ2-7 and V is TRBV11-2, with 11 bases that match TRBD2. CDR3 amino acids: CASSPGTSGYEQYF. CDR3 nucleotides: TGTGCCAGCAGCCCCGGGACTAGCGGCTACGAGCAGTACTTC.